This TCR beta chain was sequenced for a study of blood T cell repertoires in COVID-19 (dated by TCRdb to about 2020). With respect to the entire study: Samples from collaborators originated in the United States, Italy and Spain and spanned both the acute and convalescent phases of COVID-19. The dataset comprised deeply sampled blood TCRbeta repertoires from subjects exposed to, actively infected with, or recovered from COVID-19. The samples were drawn from two sources: the first 160 participants of the ongoing ImmuneRACE study, and 1,000 to 1,500 subjects contributed by 6 global collaborators. The prospective study material was composed of cDNA or gDNA derived from T cells, B-cell-depleted T cells, or PBMCs. The repertoires were released in a freely available public database meant as a resource for research on the immune response to SARS-CoV-2. The sample metadata nearly always contained a de-identified subject ID, COVID-19 status, age in years and sex. Where HLA class I and class II types were available, the types were taken from metadata supplied by the sample provider, not from assay-based typing.

The full study reports these points: Clinical and demographic metadata were provided uncurated, with the amount varying by source and participant.

TCRbeta CDR3 regions were amplified from genomic DNA by means of the immunoSEQ Assay, a bias-controlled multiplex PCR. Processing in the source paper ran as follows. The number of nucleated cells in each sample was estimated by amplification of reference gene primers within the assay. To quantify the absolute abundance of each unique TCRbeta CDR3 rearrangement, sequence reads were collapsed and filtered. For each sample, productive Simpson clonality was calculated as the square root of Simpson's diversity index across productive rearrangements. TCRdb took this table from immuneACCESS and kept in-frame rearrangements with V and J called. Such tables lack part of the clones; where checked against another copy, unresolved V genes explain under half of the gap, and the rest is unexplained. That table supplies the V and J calls and clone size; D and trimming were determined from the DNA. The sample data list roughly 140,000 clones, and around 83% of these were observed just once. The ten largest clonotypes hold 6.5% to 9% of the sample.

A remark on this clone: Its antigen has not been determined. No per-base quality is available; no much larger clone lies one base away.

The CDR3 runs 13 amino acids, cysteine and phenylalanine included. The DNA shown is the 39-base CDR3, in frame from base 1. The germline V gene specifies KGHSH as CDR1 and LQKENI as CDR2. Cut back by 2 bases and 5 bases, the V and J ends lie 9 bases apart. Collaborating institutions collected whole blood in K2EDTA tubes following their own protocols. Collaborator samples were shipped for TCRbeta analysis as frozen whole blood, isolated PBMCs, or DNA extracted from either sample type. This TCR came from a woman aged 45-65 years in a cohort sampled during active or convalescent COVID-19. Sequenced input: peripheral blood. The chain was built from TRBV18 and TRBJ1-2; matching of 5 bases hints at TRBD1 as the D gene. The DNA reads TGTGCCAGCTCACCAAGGGCAGGGTATGGCTACACCTTC. It encodes CASSPRAGYGYTF.